This TCR beta chain was observed in a study of cytomegalovirus exposure and HLA in healthy donors. On the study more broadly: Clustering assigned 81% of the approximately 400 genotyped donors to the Caucasian-associated ancestry cluster. Points from the study as a whole: HLA-A and HLA-B allele assignments for most subjects were reportedly predicted accurately using TCR beta sequences. The majority of TCR sequences were rare, yet some public TCRs appeared in many donors. More than 15,000 TCR beta sequences were associated with HLA alleles at 0.05 false discovery rate in a later analysis.

Of note for this clone: What it binds is not known.

PCR employed 60 Vbeta and 13 Jbeta primers. TCRdb's copy holds only in-frame clones and misses some; the assay was immunoSEQ multiplex PCR. Found here are 120,000 or so clones, approximately 82% of them singletons; the top ten hold around 18%. With 1 base removed from V and 2 bases from J, the gap between germline ends came to 11 bases. The germline V gene encodes CDR1 SGHTA and CDR2 FQGNSA. This CDR3 has 15 amino acids. V usage is TRBV7-2 and J usage is TRBJ1-1, with D unresolved. This TCR was recovered from a man between 18 and 35 years old in good health and CMV-seropositive. Material: PBMCs. The CDR3 region is CASSLVSQSNTEAFF. CDR3 nucleotides: TGTGCCAGCAGCTTAGTCAGTCAGTCAAACACTGAAGCTTTCTTT.